This T cell receptor (beta chain) was identified in a study of blood T cell repertoires in COVID-19. Study-wide context: Researchers got acute and convalescent COVID-19 samples from the United States, Italy and Spain. The analysed material was cDNA or gDNA that came from T cells, B-cell-depleted T cells, or PBMCs.

Original analysis: The assay estimated nucleated cells by amplifying reference gene primers. Sequencing was performed with immunoSEQ multiplex PCR; in TCRdb, only in-frame clones are kept and a portion is missing. V and J calls and clone size are given by that table; D and trimming were obtained from the DNA. The sample shows about 420,000 clones, about 90% of them seen only once. Seattle enrolled patients during active infection and tracked them longitudinally. Germline CDR1 reads MNHEY; CDR2 reads SMNVEV (reference sequence). J lost 7 bases, V lost 1 base, and 4 bases had no gene match. The CDR3 runs to 14 residues.

This receptor was identified in a man aged 18 to 30 with COVID-19, enrolled during active disease. J is TRBJ2-1 and V is TRBV27; 7 bases line up with TRBD2. The sequencing input was peripheral blood. CDR3 nucleotides: TGTGCCAGCAGTTTATGGGTCGGGAGGAATGAGCAGTTCTTC. It encodes CASSLWVGRNEQFF.